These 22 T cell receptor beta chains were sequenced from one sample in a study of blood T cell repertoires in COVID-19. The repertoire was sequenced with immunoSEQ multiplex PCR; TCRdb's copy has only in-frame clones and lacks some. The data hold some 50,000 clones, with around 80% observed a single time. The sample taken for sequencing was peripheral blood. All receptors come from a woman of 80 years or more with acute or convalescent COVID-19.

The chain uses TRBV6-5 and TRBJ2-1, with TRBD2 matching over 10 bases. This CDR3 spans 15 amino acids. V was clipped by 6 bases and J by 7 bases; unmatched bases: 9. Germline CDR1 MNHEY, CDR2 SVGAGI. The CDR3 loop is CASSLAGTSVNEQFF. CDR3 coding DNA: TGTGCCAGCAGCCTGGCCGGGACTAGCGTTAATGAGCAGTTCTTC.

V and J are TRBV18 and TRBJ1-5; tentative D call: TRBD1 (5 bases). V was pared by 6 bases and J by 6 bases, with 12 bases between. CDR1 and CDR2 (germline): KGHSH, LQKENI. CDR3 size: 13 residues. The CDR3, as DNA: TGTGCCAGCTCGGGGGGAGGCAGTCAGCCCCAGCATTTT. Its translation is CASSGGGSQPQHF.

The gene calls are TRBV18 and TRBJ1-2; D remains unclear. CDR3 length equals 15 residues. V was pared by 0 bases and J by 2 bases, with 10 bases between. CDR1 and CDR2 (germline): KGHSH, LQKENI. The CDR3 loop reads CASSPPENGNYGYTF. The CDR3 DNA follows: TGTGCCAGCTCACCACCGGAGAACGGAAACTATGGCTACACCTTC.

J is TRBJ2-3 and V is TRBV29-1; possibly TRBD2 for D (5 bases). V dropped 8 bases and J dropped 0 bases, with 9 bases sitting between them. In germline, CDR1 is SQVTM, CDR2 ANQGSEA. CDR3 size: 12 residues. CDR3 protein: CSPRLSTDTQYF. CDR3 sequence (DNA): TGCAGCCCACGACTAAGCACAGATACGCAGTATTTT.

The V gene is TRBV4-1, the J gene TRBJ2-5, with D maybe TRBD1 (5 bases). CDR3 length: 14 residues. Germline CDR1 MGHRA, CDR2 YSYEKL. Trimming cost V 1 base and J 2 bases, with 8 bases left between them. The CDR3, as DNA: TGCGCCAGCAGCCAAGTGGCAGGGCAAGAGACCCAGTACTTC. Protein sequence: CASSQVAGQETQYF.

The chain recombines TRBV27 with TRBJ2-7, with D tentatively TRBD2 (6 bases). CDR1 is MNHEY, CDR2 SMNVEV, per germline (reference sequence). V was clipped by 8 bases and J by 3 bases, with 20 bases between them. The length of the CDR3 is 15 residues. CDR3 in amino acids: CASPLTPSVDYEQYF. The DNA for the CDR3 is TGTGCCAGCCCCTTGACGCCTAGCGTAGACTACGAGCAGTACTTC.

This chain's CDR3 is CASSLEGYNSPLHF. The DNA for the CDR3 is TGTGCCAGCAGCCTTGAGGGTTATAATTCACCCCTCCACTTT. The rearrangement joins TRBV7-9 to TRBJ1-6; no firm D call. Trimming shortened V by 5 bases and J by 4 bases, and 9 bases separated the two germline ends. From germline, CDR1 is SEHNR and CDR2 FQNEAQ (reference sequence). The CDR3 extends over 14 amino acids.

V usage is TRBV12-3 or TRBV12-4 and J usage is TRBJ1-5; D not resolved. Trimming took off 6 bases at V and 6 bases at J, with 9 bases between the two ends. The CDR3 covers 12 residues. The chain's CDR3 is CASRTAGQPQHF. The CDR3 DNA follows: TGTGCCAGCAGAACGGCGGGTCAGCCCCAGCATTTT.

The CDR3 DNA reads as TGTGCCAGCTTAAGCGGGGGAAGGAATGAGCAGTTCTTC. Its translation is CASLSGGRNEQFF. V and J are TRBV27 and TRBJ2-1, with 8 nucleotides matching TRBD2. Germline lookup yields CDR1 MNHEY and CDR2 SMNVEV (reference sequence). The CDR3 consists of 13 residues. V gave up 8 bases and J gave up 7 bases; unmatched junction bases: 7.

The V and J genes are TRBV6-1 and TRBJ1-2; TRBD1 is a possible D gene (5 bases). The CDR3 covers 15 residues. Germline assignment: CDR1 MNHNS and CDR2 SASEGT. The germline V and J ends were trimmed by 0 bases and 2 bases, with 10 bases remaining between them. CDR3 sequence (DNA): TGTGCCAGCAGTGAAGCGACAGCCAACAACTATGGCTACACCTTC. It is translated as CASSEATANNYGYTF.

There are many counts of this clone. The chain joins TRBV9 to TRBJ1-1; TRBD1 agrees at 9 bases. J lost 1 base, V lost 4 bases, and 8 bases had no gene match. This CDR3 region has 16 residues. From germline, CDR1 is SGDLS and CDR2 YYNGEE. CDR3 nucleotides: TGTGCCAGCAGCAAAGCCGGGACAGGGCGGAACACTGAAGCTTTCTTT. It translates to CASSKAGTGRNTEAFF.

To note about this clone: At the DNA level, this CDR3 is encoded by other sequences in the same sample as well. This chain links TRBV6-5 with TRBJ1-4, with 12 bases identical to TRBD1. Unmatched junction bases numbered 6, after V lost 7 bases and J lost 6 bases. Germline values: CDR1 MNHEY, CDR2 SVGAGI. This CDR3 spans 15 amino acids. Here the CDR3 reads CASNPGTGGYEKLFF. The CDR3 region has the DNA TGTGCCAGCAATCCCGGGACAGGGGGCTATGAAAAACTGTTTTTT.

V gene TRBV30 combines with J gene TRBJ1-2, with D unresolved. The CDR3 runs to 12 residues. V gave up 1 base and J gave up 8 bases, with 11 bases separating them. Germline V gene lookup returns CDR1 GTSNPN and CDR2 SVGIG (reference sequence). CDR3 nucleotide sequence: TGTGCCTGGAGTGACCGCGAATTGGGCTACACCTTC. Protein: CAWSDRELGYTF.

The CDR3 DNA sequence: TGTGCCAGTAACAGAATAGCGGGGGGGCCGGACCCGAAGGATACGCAGTATTTT. Protein sequence: CASNRIAGGPDPKDTQYF. J is TRBJ2-3 and V is TRBV19; 11 nucleotides agree with TRBD2. The CDR3 length is 18 residues. V dropped 7 bases and J dropped 6; count of bases not matched to a gene: 18. Germline V gives CDR1 LNHDA, CDR2 SQIVND (reference sequence).

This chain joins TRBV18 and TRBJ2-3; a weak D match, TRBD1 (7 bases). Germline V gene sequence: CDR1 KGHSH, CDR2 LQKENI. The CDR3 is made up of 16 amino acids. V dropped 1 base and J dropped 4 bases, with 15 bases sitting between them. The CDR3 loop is CASSPRLSGGPDTQYF. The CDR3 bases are TGTGCCAGCTCACCACGCCTCTCAGGGGGGCCAGATACGCAGTATTTT. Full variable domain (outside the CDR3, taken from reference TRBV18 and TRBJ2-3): NAGVMQNPRHLVRRRGQEARLRCSPMKGHSHVYWYRQLPEEGLKFMVYLQKENIIDESGMPKERFSAEFPKEGPSILRIQQVVRGDSAAYFCASSPRLSGGPDTQYFGPGTRLTVL.

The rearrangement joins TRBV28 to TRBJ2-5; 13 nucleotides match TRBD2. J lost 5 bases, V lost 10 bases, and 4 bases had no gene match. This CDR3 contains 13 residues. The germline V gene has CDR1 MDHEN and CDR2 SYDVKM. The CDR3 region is CATRTSGSETQYF. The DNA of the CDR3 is TGTGCCACCAGGACTAGCGGGAGTGAGACCCAGTACTTC.

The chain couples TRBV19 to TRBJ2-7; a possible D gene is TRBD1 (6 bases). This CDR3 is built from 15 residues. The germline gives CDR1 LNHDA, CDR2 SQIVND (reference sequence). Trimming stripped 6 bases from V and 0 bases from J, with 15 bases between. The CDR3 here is CASSQGQSSSYEQYF. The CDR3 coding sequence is TGTGCCAGTAGCCAAGGACAGTCTTCCTCCTACGAGCAGTACTTC.

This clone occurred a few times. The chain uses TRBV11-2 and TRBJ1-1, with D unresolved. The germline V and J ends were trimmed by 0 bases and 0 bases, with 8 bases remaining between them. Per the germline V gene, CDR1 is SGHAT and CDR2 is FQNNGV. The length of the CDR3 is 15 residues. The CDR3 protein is CASSLDERVNTEAFF. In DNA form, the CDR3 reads TGTGCCAGCAGCTTAGATGAGAGAGTGAACACTGAAGCTTTCTTT.

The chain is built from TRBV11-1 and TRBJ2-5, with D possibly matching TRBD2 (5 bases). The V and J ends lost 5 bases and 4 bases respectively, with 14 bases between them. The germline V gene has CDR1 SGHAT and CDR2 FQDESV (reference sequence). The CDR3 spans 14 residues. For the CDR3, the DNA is TGTGCCAGCAGCCAACATCTAGGGAGAGAGACCCAGTACTTC. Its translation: CASSQHLGRETQYF.

CDR3 sequence (DNA): TGTGCCAGCAGCCCCCCGGGGGTCCAGGCGTACGAGCAGTACTTC. Translated, it gives CASSPPGVQAYEQYF. This chain joins TRBV3-1 (or the pseudogene TRBV3-2) and TRBJ2-7; possible D gene TRBD2, 6 bases. CDR1 is LGHDT and CDR2 is YNNKEL in the germline V gene (reference sequence). V lost 4 bases and J lost 4, with 17 bases in between. CDR3 length: 15 amino acids.

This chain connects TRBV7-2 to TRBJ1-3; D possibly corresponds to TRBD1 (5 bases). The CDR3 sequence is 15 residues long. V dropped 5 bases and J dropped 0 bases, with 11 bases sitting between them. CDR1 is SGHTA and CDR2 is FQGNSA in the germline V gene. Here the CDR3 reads CASSPHGASGNTIYF. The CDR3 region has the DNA TGTGCCAGCAGCCCGCATGGGGCCTCTGGAAACACCATATATTTT.

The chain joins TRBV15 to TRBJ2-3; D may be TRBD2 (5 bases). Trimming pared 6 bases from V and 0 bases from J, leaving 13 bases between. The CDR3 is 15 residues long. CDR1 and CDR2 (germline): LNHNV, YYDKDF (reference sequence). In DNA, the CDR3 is TGTGCCACCAGGGACTTAGGTTCTAGCACAGATACGCAGTATTTT. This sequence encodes CATRDLGSSTDTQYF. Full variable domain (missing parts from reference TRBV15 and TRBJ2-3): DAMVIQNPRYQVTQFGKPVTLSCSQTLNHNVMYWYQQKSSQAPKLLFHYYDKDFNNEADTPDNFQSRRPNTSFCFLDIRSPGLGDTAMYLCATRDLGSSTDTQYFGPGTRLTVL.